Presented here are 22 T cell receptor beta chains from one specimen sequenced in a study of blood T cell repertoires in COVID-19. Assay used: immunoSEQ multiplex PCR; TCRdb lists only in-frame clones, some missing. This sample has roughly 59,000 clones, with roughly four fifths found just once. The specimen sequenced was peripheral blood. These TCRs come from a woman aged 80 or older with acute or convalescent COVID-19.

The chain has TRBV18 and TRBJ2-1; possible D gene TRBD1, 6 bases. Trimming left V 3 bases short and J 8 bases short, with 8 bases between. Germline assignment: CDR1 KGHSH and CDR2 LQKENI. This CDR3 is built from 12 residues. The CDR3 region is CASSPGADEQFF. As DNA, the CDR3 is TGTGCCAGCTCACCGGGGGCCGATGAGCAGTTCTTC.

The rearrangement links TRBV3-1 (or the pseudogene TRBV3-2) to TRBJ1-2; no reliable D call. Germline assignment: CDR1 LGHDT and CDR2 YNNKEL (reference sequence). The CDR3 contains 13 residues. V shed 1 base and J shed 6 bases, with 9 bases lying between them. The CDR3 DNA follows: TGTGCCAGCAGCCAAGCTTCGGGGAATGGCTACACCTTC. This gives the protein CASSQASGNGYTF.

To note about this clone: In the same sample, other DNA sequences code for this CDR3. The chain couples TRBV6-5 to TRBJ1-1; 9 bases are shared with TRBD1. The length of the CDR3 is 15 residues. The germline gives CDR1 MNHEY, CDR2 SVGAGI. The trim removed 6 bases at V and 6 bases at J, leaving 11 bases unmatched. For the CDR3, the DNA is TGTGCCAGCAGCACTCCGGGACAGGGCTCGGCTGAAGCTTTCTTT. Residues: CASSTPGQGSAEAFF.

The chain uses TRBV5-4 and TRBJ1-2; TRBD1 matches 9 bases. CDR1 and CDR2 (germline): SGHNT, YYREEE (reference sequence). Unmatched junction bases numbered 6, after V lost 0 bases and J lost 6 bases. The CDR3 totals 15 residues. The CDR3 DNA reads TGTGCCAGCAGCTTGGTAGGACAGGGGTTTAATGGCTACACCTTC. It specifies CASSLVGQGFNGYTF.

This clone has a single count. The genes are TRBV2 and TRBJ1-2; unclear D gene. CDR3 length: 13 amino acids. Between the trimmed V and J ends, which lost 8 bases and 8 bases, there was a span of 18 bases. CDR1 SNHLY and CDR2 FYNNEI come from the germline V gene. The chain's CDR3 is CASSREEVGGYTF. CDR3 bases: TGTGCCAGCTCCCGGGAGGAGGTAGGAGGCTACACCTTC.

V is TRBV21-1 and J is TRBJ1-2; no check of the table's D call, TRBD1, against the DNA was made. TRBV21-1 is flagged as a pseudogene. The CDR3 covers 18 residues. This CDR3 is CASSKGRETGGNNYGYTF. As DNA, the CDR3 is TGTGCCAGCAGCAAAGGTCGCGAGACAGGGGGGAATAACTATGGCTACACCTTC.

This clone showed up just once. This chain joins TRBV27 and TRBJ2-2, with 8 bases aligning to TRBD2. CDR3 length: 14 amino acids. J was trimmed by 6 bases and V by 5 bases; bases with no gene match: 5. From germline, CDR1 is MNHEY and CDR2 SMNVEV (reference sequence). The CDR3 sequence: CASSRIGGAGELFF. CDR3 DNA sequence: TGTGCCAGCAGTCGGATCGGGGGGGCCGGGGAGCTGTTTTTT.

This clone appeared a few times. CDR3 amino acids: CASSPGTLHKTEAFF. The DNA for the CDR3 is TGTGCCAGCAGCCCAGGGACTCTACACAAGACTGAAGCTTTCTTT. The gene calls are TRBV9 and TRBJ1-1, with D perhaps matching TRBD1 (5 bases). CDR3 size: 15 residues. Trimming left V 4 bases short and J 5 bases short, with 18 bases between. CDR1 and CDR2 from the germline V gene are SGDLS and YYNGEE.

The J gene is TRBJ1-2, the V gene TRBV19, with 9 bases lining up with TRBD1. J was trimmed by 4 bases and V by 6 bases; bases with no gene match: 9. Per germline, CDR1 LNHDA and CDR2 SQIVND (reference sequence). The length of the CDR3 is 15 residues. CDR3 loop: CASSQHTGGSYGYTF. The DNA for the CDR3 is TGTGCCAGTAGCCAACACACAGGGGGCAGCTATGGCTACACCTTC.

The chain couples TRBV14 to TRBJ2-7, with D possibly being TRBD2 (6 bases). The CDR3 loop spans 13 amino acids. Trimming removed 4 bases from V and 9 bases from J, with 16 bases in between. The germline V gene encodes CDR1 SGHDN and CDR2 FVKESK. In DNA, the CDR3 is TGTGCCAGCAGCCGGGCCTTCGGGGGAGGGCAGTACTTC. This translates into CASSRAFGGGQYF.

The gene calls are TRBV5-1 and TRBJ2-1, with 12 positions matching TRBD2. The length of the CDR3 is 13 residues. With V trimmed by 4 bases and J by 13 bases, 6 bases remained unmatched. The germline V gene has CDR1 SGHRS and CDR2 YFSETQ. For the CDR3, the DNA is TGCGCCAGCAGCCTGGGGACTAGCGGGCGACAGTTCTTC. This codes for CASSLGTSGRQFF.

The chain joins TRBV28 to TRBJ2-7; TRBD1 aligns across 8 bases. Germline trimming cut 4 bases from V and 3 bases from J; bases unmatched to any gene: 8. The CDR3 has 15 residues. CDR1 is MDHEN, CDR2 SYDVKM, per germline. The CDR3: CASSSQGGSYYEQYF. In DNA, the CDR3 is TGTGCCAGCAGTTCACAGGGGGGTTCTTACTACGAGCAGTACTTC.

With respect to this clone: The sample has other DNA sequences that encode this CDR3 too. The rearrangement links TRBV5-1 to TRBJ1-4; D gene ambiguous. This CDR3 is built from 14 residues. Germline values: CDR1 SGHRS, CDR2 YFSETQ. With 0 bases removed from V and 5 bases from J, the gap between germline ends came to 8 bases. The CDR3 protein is CASSLETANEKLFF. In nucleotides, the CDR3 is TGCGCCAGCAGCTTGGAAACAGCAAATGAAAAACTGTTTTTT.

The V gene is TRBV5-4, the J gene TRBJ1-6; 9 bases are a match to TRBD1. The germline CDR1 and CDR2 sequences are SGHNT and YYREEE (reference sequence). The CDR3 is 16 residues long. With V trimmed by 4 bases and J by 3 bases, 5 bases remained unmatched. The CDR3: CASSGKDRGYNSPLHF. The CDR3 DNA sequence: TGTGCCAGCAGCGGGAAGGACAGGGGCTATAATTCACCCCTCCACTTT.

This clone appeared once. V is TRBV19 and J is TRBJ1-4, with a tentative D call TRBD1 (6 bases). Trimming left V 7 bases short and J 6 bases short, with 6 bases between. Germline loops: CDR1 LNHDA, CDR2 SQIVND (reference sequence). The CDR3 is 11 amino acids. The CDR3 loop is CASNRDEKLFF. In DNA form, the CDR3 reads TGTGCCAGTAACAGGGATGAAAAACTGTTTTTT.

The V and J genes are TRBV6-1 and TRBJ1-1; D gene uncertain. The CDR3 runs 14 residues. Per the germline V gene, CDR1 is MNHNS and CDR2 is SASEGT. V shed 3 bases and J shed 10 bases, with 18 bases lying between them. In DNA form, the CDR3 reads TGTGCCAGCAGTGATTCATTTGGACTTGAAGTAGCTTTCTTT. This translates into CASSDSFGLEVAFF.

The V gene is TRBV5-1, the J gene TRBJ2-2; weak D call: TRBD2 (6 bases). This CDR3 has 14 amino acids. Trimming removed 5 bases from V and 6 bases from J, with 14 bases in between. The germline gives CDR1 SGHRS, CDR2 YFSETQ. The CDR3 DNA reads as TGCGCCAGCAGACCGGGGACTCGTCCCGGGGAGCTGTTTTTT. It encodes CASRPGTRPGELFF.

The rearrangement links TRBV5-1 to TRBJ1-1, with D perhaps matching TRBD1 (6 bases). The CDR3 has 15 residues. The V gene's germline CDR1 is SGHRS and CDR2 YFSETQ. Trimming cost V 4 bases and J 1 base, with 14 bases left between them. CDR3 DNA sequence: TGCGCCAGCAGCCGCGAGACAGGCCCGAACACTGAAGCTTTCTTT. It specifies CASSRETGPNTEAFF. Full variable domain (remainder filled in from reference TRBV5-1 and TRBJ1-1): KAGVTQTPRYLIKTRGQQVTLSCSPISGHRSVSWYQQTPGQGLQFLFEYFSETQRNKGNFPGRFSGRQFSNSRSEMNVSTLELGDSALYLCASSRETGPNTEAFFGQGTRLTVV.

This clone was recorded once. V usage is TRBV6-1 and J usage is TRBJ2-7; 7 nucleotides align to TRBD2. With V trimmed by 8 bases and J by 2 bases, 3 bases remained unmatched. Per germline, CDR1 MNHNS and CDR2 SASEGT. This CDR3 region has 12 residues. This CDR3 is CASGDYPYEQYF. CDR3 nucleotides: TGTGCCAGCGGGGACTACCCCTACGAGCAGTACTTC.

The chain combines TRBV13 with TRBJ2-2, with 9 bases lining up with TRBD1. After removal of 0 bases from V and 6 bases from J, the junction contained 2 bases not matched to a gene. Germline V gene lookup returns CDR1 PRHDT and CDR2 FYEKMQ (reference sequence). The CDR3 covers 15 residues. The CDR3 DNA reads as TGTGCCAGCAGCTTAGGGACAGGGGGTCCCGGGGAGCTGTTTTTT. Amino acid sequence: CASSLGTGGPGELFF. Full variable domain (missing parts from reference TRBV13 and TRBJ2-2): AAGVIQSPRHLIKEKRETATLKCYPIPRHDTVYWYQQGPGQDPQFLISFYEKMQSDKGSIPDRFSAQQFSDYHSELNMSSLELGDSALYFCASSLGTGGPGELFFGEGSRLTVL.

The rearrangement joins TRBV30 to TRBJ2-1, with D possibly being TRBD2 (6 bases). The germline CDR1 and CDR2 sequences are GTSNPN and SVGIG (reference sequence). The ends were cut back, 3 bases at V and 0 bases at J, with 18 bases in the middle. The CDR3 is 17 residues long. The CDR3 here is CAWSVRDGGSSYNEQFF. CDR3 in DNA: TGTGCCTGGAGCGTAAGGGACGGGGGAAGCTCCTACAATGAGCAGTTCTTC.

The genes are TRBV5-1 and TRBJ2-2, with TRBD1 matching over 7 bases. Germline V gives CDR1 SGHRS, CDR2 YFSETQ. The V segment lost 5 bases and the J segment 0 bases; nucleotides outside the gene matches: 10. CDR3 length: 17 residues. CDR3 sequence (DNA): TGCGCCAGCAGACCGACAGGGCCTCAAACGAACACCGGGGAGCTGTTTTTT. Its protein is CASRPTGPQTNTGELFF. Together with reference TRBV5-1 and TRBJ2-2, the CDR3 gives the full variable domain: KAGVTQTPRYLIKTRGQQVTLSCSPISGHRSVSWYQQTPGQGLQFLFEYFSETQRNKGNFPGRFSGRQFSNSRSEMNVSTLELGDSALYLCASRPTGPQTNTGELFFGEGSRLTVL.